The clone carrying this T cell receptor (beta chain) was picked up one time. The data belong to a study of blood T cell repertoires in COVID-19. For the study at large: PBMCs, B-cell-depleted T cells, or T cells were the source of the cDNA or gDNA that made up the material.

As originally analysed: Amplifying reference gene primers gave estimates of nucleated cell counts. Using immunoSEQ multiplex PCR, the repertoire was profiled, and TCRdb retains in-frame clones only, with some absent. That table supplies the V and J calls and clone size; D and trimming were determined from the DNA. The table has 100,000 to 150,000 clones, around 89% seen once. Enrollment of patients from Seattle took place during active infection, with longitudinal follow-up. Germline assignment: CDR1 SEHNR and CDR2 FQNEAQ (reference sequence). The CDR3 length is 13 residues. The V gene lost 3 bases and the J gene lost 4 bases, with 9 bases spanning the gap.

The rearrangement uses TRBV7-9 and TRBJ1-1; D is uncertain. Source material: peripheral blood. The clonotype was recovered from a man aged 55 to 69 with COVID-19, enrolled during active disease. The CDR3 sequence is CASSFSGSTEAFF. CDR3 DNA: TGTGCCAGCAGCTTTTCAGGAAGCACTGAAGCTTTCTTT. Supplemented by reference TRBV7-9 and TRBJ1-1, the full variable domain reads DTGVSQNPRHKITKRGQNVTFRCDPISEHNRLYWYRQTLGQGPEFLTYFQNEAQLEKSRLLSDRFSAERPKGSFSTLEIQRTEQGDSAMYLCASSFSGSTEAFFGQGTRLTVV.